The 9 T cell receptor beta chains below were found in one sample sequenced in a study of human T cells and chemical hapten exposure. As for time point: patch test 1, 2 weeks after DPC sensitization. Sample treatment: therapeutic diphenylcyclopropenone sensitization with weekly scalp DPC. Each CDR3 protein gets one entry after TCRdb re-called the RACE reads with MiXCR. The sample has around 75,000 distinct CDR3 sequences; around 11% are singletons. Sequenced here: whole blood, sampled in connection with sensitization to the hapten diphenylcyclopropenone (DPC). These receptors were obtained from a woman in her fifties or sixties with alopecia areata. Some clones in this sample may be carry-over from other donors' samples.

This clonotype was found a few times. Here the CDR3 DNA reads TGCAGTGCTAGAGATCGGACAGGACATCAGCCCCAGCATTTT. Translating gives CSARDRTGHQPQHF. The chain has TRBV20-1 and TRBJ1-5, with 7 bases aligning to TRBD1. CDR1 DFQATT and CDR2 SNEGSKA come from the germline V gene (reference sequence). V dropped 0 bases and J dropped 5; count of bases not matched to a gene: 4. CDR3 size: 14 residues.

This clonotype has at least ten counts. The CDR3 here is CASSLDRDRGYTF. The CDR3 nucleotides are TGTGCCAGCAGCTTGGACAGGGACCGCGGCTACACCTTC. The gene calls are TRBV5-4 and TRBJ1-2, with D perhaps TRBD1 (6 bases). V was pared by 0 bases and J by 8 bases, with 11 bases between. The CDR3 runs 13 residues. CDR1 SGHNT and CDR2 YYREEE come from the germline V gene (reference sequence).

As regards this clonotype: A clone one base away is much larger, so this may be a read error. The CDR3 loop is CASSSRQTRTEAFF. The DNA for the CDR3 is TGTGCCAGCAGTTCGCGGCAGACTCGCACTGAAGCTTTCTTT. The chain has TRBV12-3 or TRBV12-4 and TRBJ1-1; D is undetermined. The V and J ends lost 4 bases and 4 bases respectively, with 13 bases between them. This CDR3 has 14 residues.

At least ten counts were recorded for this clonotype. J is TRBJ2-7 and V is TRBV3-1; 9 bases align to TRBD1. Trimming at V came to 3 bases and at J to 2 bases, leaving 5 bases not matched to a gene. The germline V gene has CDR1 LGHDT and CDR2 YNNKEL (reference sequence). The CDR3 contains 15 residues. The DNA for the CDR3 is TGTGCCAGCAGCCAGGGGACAGGGAAAGCCTACGAGCAGTACTTC. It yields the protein CASSQGTGKAYEQYF.

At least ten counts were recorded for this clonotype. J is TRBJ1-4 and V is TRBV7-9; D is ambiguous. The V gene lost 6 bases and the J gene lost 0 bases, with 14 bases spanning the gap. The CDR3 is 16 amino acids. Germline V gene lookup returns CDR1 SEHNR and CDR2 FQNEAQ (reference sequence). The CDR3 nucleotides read TGTGCCAGCAGTCCGGTGGCGTCTGCAACTAATGAAAAACTGTTTTTT. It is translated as CASSPVASATNEKLFF.

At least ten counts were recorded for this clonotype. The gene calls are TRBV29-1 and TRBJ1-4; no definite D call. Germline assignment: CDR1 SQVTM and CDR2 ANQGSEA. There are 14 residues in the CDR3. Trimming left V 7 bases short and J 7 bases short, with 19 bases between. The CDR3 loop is CSAAPGPEFEKLFF. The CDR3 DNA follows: TGCAGCGCCGCCCCGGGCCCCGAGTTTGAAAAACTGTTTTTT.

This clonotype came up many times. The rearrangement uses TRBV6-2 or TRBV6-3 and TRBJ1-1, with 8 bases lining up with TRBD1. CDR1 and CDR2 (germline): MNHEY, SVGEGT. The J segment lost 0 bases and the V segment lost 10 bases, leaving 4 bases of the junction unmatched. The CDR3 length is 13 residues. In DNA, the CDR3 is TGTGCCACGACACAGGGGGTGAACACTGAAGCTTTCTTT. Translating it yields CATTQGVNTEAFF.

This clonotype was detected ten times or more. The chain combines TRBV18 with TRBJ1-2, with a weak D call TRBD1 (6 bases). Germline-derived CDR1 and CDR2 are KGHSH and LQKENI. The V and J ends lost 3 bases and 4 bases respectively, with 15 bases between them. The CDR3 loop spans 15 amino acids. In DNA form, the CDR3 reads TGTGCCAGCTCACCGCCGAAAGGACAGATCTATGGCTACACCTTC. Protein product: CASSPPKGQIYGYTF.

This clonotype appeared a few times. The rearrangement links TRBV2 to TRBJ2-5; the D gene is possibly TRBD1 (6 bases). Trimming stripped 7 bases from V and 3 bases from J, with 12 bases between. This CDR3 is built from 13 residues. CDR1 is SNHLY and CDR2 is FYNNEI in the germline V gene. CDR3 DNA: TGTGCCAGCAAAGGGGGACGCGAAGAGACCCAGTACTTC. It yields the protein CASKGGREETQYF.